A single T cell receptor (beta chain) is shown here with its context. Antigen specificity is unknown. The record originates from a study of beta chain features in type 1 diabetes. This CDR3 is built from 14 residues. Germline CDR1 and CDR2: SGDLS and YYNGEE. V was pared by 1 base and J by 3 bases, with 3 bases of the junction left unmatched. As every portion of the isolated RNA was reverse transcribed, the sequencing read expressed TCRB transcripts. Assay used: immunoSEQ multiplex PCR; TCRdb lists only in-frame clones, some missing. The data hold hundreds of thousands of clones, with about 14% observed a single time. Study observations and caveats: Among patients with Type 1 diabetes, TCRB CDR3s were moderately but significantly shorter in every one of the four CD4+ subsets.

The sample consisted of naive CD4+ T cells from blood. The chain has TRBV9 and TRBJ2-7, with TRBD2 matching 8 bases. The TCR originated in a man between 18 and 35 years old with type 1 diabetes. CDR3 DNA sequence: TGTGCCAGCAGCGTATTGGCGGGGGGCTACGAGCAGTACTTC. It translates to CASSVLAGGYEQYF.